The source of this T cell receptor beta chain is a study of human T cells and chemical hapten exposure. As for the study in general: Application of 0.01% DPC to the upper back was done by patch test, with a reading at 6 days. Alopecia areata, totalis or universalis affected patients, mainly female. Study-level results: Expanded TCRs made up significantly more big CDR3 similarity clusters than controls did.

MiXCR, run by TCRdb on the RACE reads, gives a single entry per CDR3 protein. The table lists about 90,000 distinct CDR3 sequences, approximately 11% of them singletons. The time point: patch test 3, about 24 weeks after DPC sensitization. Treatment indicated: therapeutic diphenylcyclopropenone sensitization with weekly scalp DPC. Phlebotomy was performed prior to application of every patch test. On this clonotype: What it binds is unknown.

The sequences come from whole blood, collected in connection with sensitization to the hapten diphenylcyclopropenone (DPC). This TCR derives from a woman in her thirties with alopecia areata. Some clones in this sample may be carry-over from other donors' samples.

The CDR3 coding sequence is TGCAGTGCTAGAGATACGGGACAGGGTGGGGATACGCAGTATTTT. Its protein is CSARDTGQGGDTQYF. V and J are TRBV20-1 and TRBJ2-3; 9 bases match TRBD1. The CDR3 length is 15 residues. The V gene's germline CDR1 is DFQATT and CDR2 SNEGSKA (reference sequence). Trimming at V came to 0 bases and at J to 6 bases, leaving 7 bases not matched to a gene.